These 18 T cell receptor beta chains were all obtained from the same sample, sequenced in a study. Each CDR3 protein gets one entry after TCRdb re-called the RT-PCR reads with MiXCR. The sample yields fewer than 800,000 distinct CDR3 sequences, over 12% seen once. The sample was memory CD4+ T cells from blood. All receptors come from a female donor in good health, serving as a healthy control.

This clonotype came up a few times. The chain employs TRBV20-1 and TRBJ1-5, with a possible D match to TRBD1 (5 bases). The germline V gene has CDR1 DFQATT and CDR2 SNEGSKA (reference sequence). CDR3 size: 15 residues. V lost 1 base and J 1 base, leaving 11 bases between the germline ends. The DNA of the CDR3 is TGCAGTGCTAGAGTCCCCGGGGGAAGCAATCAGCCCCAGCATTTT. Amino acids: CSARVPGGSNQPQHF.

This chain joins TRBV27 and TRBJ2-5; no reliable D call. The CDR3 consists of 14 residues. Germline V gene data show CDR1 as MNHEY and CDR2 as SMNVEV (reference sequence). V lost 3 bases to trimming and J lost 1 base, with 9 bases between them. This CDR3 is CASSFNGRQETQYF. CDR3 in DNA: TGTGCCAGCAGTTTTAACGGGCGCCAAGAGACCCAGTACTTC.

This clonotype turned up a few times. CDR3 nucleotide sequence: TGTGCCAGCAGTTTGGTTACCTCGGGAAACACCATATATTTT. Translated: CASSLVTSGNTIYF. V is TRBV12-3 or TRBV12-4 and J is TRBJ1-3; D uncertain. The CDR3 loop spans 14 amino acids. V was clipped by 3 bases and J by 4 bases, with 10 bases between them.

This clonotype is a singleton in its sample. The chain combines TRBV18 with TRBJ1-5, with D unclear. Germline V gives CDR1 KGHSH, CDR2 LQKENI. The V end lost 6 bases, the J end lost 0 bases, and 18 bases lay between the germline ends. The CDR3 totals 17 residues. CDR3 loop: CASSLKYEASSNQPQHF. The CDR3 nucleotides read TGTGCCAGCTCCCTTAAATATGAGGCCTCTAGCAATCAGCCCCAGCATTTT.

In its sample, this clonotype was seen a few times. The chain carries TRBV29-1 and TRBJ1-4, with unresolved D. Looked up from germline, CDR1 is SQVTM and CDR2 is ANQGSEA. V was cut by 4 bases and J by 8 bases, with 14 bases left in between. This CDR3 contains 13 residues. The CDR3 sequence is CSVGATTGEKLFF. The DNA of the CDR3 is TGCAGCGTTGGAGCCACGACCGGGGAAAAACTGTTTTTT.

The rearrangement links TRBV6-1 to TRBJ2-3, with a weak D call TRBD1 (6 bases). Between the trimmed V and J ends, which lost 4 bases and 2 bases, there was a span of 13 bases. This CDR3 is built from 15 residues. The V gene's germline CDR1 is MNHNS and CDR2 SASEGT. CDR3 region: CASSVDRRITDTQYF. The CDR3 DNA reads TGTGCCAGCAGTGTGGACAGAAGAATCACAGATACGCAGTATTTT.

This clonotype was seen a handful of times. The rearrangement links TRBV29-1 to TRBJ2-5, with D hard to call. In germline, CDR1 is SQVTM, CDR2 ANQGSEA. The V gene lost 5 bases and the J gene lost 4 bases, with 11 bases spanning the gap. The CDR3 consists of 12 residues. CDR3 nucleotides: TGCAGCGTTAGTTCTCCGGGAGAGACCCAGTACTTC. This gives the protein CSVSSPGETQYF.

This clonotype was recorded at least ten times. J is TRBJ2-7 and V is TRBV7-9, with D possibly TRBD1 on 7 matching bases. Germline CDR1 and CDR2: SEHNR and FQNEAQ (reference sequence). V shed 3 bases and J shed 3 bases, with 24 bases lying between them. The CDR3 has 18 residues. CDR3 sequence: CASSFPIRQGLLSYEQYF. The CDR3 region has the DNA TGTGCCAGCAGCTTCCCCATTCGACAGGGACTCCTGAGCTACGAGCAGTACTTC.

This clonotype has a handful of counts. The chain has TRBV6-2 or TRBV6-3 and TRBJ2-1, with 11 bases identical to TRBD2. This CDR3 spans 16 amino acids. Germline loops: CDR1 MNHEY, CDR2 SVGEGT. V shed 6 bases, J shed 2 bases, and the junction held 6 bases outside the gene matches. CDR3 in DNA: TGTGCCAGCAGAACTACTAGCGGGAGTACCTACAATGAGCAGTTCTTC. This translates into CASRTTSGSTYNEQFF.

This clonotype showed up just a few times. The chain uses TRBV7-2 and TRBJ2-1, with D possibly matching TRBD2 (6 bases). The CDR3 length is 15 residues. The germline V and J ends were trimmed by 4 bases and 3 bases, with 13 bases remaining between them. Germline V lookup: CDR1 SGHTA, CDR2 FQGNSA. Written as DNA, the CDR3 is TGTGCCAGCAGCTCCTATAGCGGCGGCTACAATGAGCAGTTCTTC. It yields the protein CASSSYSGGYNEQFF.

This clonotype appeared a few times. This chain links TRBV7-3 with TRBJ2-2, with 7 bases aligning to TRBD1. V shed 5 bases, J shed 3 bases, and the junction held 12 bases outside the gene matches. The V gene's germline CDR1 is SGHTA and CDR2 FQGTGA. This CDR3 has 17 residues. CDR3 amino acids: CASSQSSTQGYTGELFF. The CDR3 DNA sequence: TGTGCCAGCAGCCAATCATCAACACAGGGGTACACCGGGGAGCTGTTTTTT.

This clonotype was recorded many times. CDR3 bases: TGTGCCAGCAGTTACTCGGGGACTGGGGGGTGGGAGACCCAGTACTTC. It translates to CASSYSGTGGWETQYF. The chain is built from TRBV6-5 and TRBJ2-5, with D maybe TRBD2 (6 bases). In germline, CDR1 is MNHEY, CDR2 SVGAGI. V was shortened by 0 bases and J by 5 bases, with 16 bases between the two germline ends. The CDR3 runs to 16 residues.

This clonotype has more than one count but fewer than ten. This chain connects TRBV7-8 to TRBJ2-1; tentative D call: TRBD1 (5 bases). CDR3 length: 17 amino acids. Germline lookup yields CDR1 SGHVS and CDR2 FQNEAQ. Trimming stripped 0 bases from V and 0 bases from J, with 12 bases between. This chain's CDR3 is CASSLAWQGSSYNEQFF. Written as DNA, the CDR3 is TGTGCCAGCAGCTTAGCGTGGCAGGGTAGCTCCTACAATGAGCAGTTCTTC.

The gene calls are TRBV30 and TRBJ2-5; 8 bases align to TRBD1. Germline V gives CDR1 GTSNPN, CDR2 SVGIG (reference sequence). V was clipped by 3 bases and J by 5 bases; unmatched bases: 5. This CDR3 is 13 amino acids long. The CDR3 DNA reads TGTGCCTGGAGCGGACAGGGCGGGGAGACCCAGTACTTC. Translated, it gives CAWSGQGGETQYF.

This chain joins TRBV20-1 and TRBJ2-5, with 11 bases identical to TRBD2. V lost 5 bases and J lost 1; bases outside the gene matches: 9. The V gene's germline CDR1 is DFQATT and CDR2 SNEGSKA (reference sequence). The length of the CDR3 is 16 residues. The CDR3 loop reads CSALSPSGRIQETQYF. The DNA for the CDR3 is TGCAGTGCTTTATCGCCTAGCGGGAGGATCCAAGAGACCCAGTACTTC.

This clonotype appeared a few times. The chain couples TRBV20-1 to TRBJ2-7; the match to TRBD1 covers 10 bases. CDR1 DFQATT and CDR2 SNEGSKA come from the germline V gene (reference sequence). The V segment lost 3 bases and the J segment 0 bases; nucleotides outside the gene matches: 8. CDR3 length equals 16 residues. The CDR3 DNA sequence: TGCAGTGCTAGGTTAGGGACAGGGGCTTTCTCCTACGAGCAGTACTTC. Amino acid sequence: CSARLGTGAFSYEQYF.

The chain combines TRBV5-8 with TRBJ1-4; a possible D gene is TRBD1 (5 bases). In germline, CDR1 is SGHTS, CDR2 YDEGEE. CDR3 length: 13 residues. Deletions cut 2 bases from V and 8 bases from J, with 10 bases between. As DNA, the CDR3 is TGTGCCAGCAGCTTTTCGACAGCGGAAAAACTGTTTTTT. This sequence encodes CASSFSTAEKLFF. Using reference TRBV5-8 and TRBJ1-4 for the parts outside the CDR3, the full variable domain is EAGVTQSPTHLIKTRGQQATLRCSPISGHTSVYWYQQALGLGLQFLLWYDEGEERNRGNFPPRFSGRQFPNYSSELNVNALELEDSALYLCASSFSTAEKLFFGSGTQLSVL.

This clonotype was detected many times. V usage is TRBV7-8 and J usage is TRBJ2-5, with 11 bases fitting TRBD2. The germline gives CDR1 SGHVS, CDR2 FQNEAQ. V lost 5 bases, J lost 5 bases, and 4 bases stayed unmatched. The CDR3 has 14 residues. DNA of the CDR3: TGTGCCAGCAGCCCTAGGACTAGCGGGGAGACCCAGTACTTC. Amino acid sequence: CASSPRTSGETQYF.